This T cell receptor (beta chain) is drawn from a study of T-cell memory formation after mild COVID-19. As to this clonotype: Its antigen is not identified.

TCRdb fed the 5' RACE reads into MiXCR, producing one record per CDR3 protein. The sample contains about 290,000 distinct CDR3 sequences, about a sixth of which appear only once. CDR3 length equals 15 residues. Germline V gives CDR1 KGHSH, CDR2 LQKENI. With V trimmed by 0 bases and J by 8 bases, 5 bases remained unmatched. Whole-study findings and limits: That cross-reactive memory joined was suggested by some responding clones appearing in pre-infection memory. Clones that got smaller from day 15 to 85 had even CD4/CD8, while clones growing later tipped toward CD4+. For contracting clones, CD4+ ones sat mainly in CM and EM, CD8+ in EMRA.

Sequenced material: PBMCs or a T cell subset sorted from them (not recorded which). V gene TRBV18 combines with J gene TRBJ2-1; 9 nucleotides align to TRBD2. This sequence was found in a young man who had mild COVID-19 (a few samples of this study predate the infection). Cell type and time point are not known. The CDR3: CASSPPRGGVDEQFF. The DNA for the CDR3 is TGTGCCAGCTCACCACCGCGGGGGGGCGTCGATGAGCAGTTCTTC.